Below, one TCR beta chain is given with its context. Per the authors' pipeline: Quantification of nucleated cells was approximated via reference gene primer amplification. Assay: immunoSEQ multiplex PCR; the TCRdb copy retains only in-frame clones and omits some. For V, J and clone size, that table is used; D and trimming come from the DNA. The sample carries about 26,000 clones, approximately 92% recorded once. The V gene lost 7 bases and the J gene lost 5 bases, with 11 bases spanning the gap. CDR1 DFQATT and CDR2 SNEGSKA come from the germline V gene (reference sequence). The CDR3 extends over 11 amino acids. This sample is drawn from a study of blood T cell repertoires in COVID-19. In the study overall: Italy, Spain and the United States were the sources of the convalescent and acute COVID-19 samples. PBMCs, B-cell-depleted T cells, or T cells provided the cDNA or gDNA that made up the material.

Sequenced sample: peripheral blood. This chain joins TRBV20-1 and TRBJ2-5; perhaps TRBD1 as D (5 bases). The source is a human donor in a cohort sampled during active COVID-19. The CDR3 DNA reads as TGCAGTGTACCCAGGGCGGAGACCCAGTACTTC. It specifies CSVPRAETQYF.